This T cell receptor (beta chain) was identified in a study of blood T cell repertoires in COVID-19. About the study: Material from acute and convalescent COVID-19 was sourced from the United States, Italy and Spain. Nucleic acid was either cDNA or gDNA, and it came from T cells, B-cell-depleted T cells, or PBMCs.

Germline assignment: CDR1 SGHRS and CDR2 YFSETQ. The CDR3 has 14 amino acids. V dropped 4 bases and J dropped 6 bases, with 17 bases sitting between them. In the original processing: Reference gene primer amplification gave nucleated cell count estimates. This table comes from immunoSEQ multiplex PCR, and its TCRdb copy is limited to in-frame clones, with some not included. V and J calls and clone size are given by that table; D and trimming were obtained from the DNA. The sample holds some 180,000 clones, around four fifths seen once. Enrolment of Seattle patients took place during active infection, and they were followed longitudinally.

The receptor's source is an elderly woman with COVID-19, enrolled during active disease. The rearrangement joins TRBV5-1 to TRBJ2-7, with D possibly being TRBD1 (6 bases). The material sequenced was peripheral blood. CDR3 sequence reads: CASSQGQPHPEQYF. CDR3 DNA sequence: TGCGCCAGCAGCCAGGGACAACCCCATCCCGAGCAGTACTTC.